The 16 T cell receptor beta chains presented below share a single source sample, sequenced in a study of T cell responses to AZD1222 COVID-19 vaccine (dated by TCRdb to about 2021). The time point tag for this specimen amounts to: baseline before first vaccination. To prepare the library, the immunoSEQ multiplex PCR assay was applied. TCRdb stores this immuneACCESS table with in-frame sequences only. Part of the clones is absent; in the studies checked, under half of the shortfall reflects unresolved V genes, and no reason is known for the rest. Recorded for this sample are 100,000 to 150,000 clones; 80% to 90% of them occurred a single time. The top ten clonotypes cover approximately 1.5% of the sample. Specimen: peripheral blood, collected on day 0 of AZD1222 vaccination. These receptors were taken from an adult in good health.

The chain joins TRBV2 to TRBJ2-1, with TRBD2 matching 13 bases. The CDR3 has 14 amino acids. J was trimmed by 4 bases and V by 7 bases; bases with no gene match: 1. CDR1 is SNHLY, CDR2 FYNNEI, per germline. In DNA, the CDR3 is TGTGCCAGCATGACTAGCGGGAGGTACAATGAGCAGTTCTTC. It translates to CASMTSGRYNEQFF. The full variable domain, its missing parts supplied by reference TRBV2 and TRBJ2-1, is EPEVTQTPSHQVTQMGQEVILRCVPISNHLYFYWYRQILGQKVEFLVSFYNNEISEKSEIFDDQFSVERPDGSNFTLKIRSTKLEDSAMYFCASMTSGRYNEQFFGPGTRLTVL.

The chain combines TRBV7-9 with TRBJ1-4, with D possibly TRBD1 on 5 matching bases. Trimming removed 2 bases at V and 2 bases at J, with 12 bases between. This CDR3 is built from 16 residues. Germline V gene data show CDR1 as SEHNR and CDR2 as FQNEAQ (reference sequence). CDR3 coding DNA: TGTGCCAGCAGCTTACTTAACGGGGCGACTAATGAAAAACTGTTTTTT. The encoded protein is CASSLLNGATNEKLFF.

The rearrangement links TRBV15 to TRBJ1-4; TRBD1 is a possible D gene (5 bases). The germline V and J ends were trimmed by 1 base and 7 bases, with 13 bases remaining between them. The germline V gene encodes CDR1 LNHNV and CDR2 YYDKDF (reference sequence). The CDR3 covers 15 residues. For the CDR3, the DNA is TGTGCCACCAGCAGAGTGGTACAGGTCGGTGAAAAACTGTTTTTT. As protein: CATSRVVQVGEKLFF.

The V and J genes are TRBV30 and TRBJ1-2; 9 bases fit TRBD1. The CDR3 spans 12 residues. V was clipped by 5 bases and J by 8 bases; unmatched bases: 6. CDR1 and CDR2 from the germline V gene are GTSNPN and SVGIG (reference sequence). CDR3 loop: CAWGTGPRGYTF. Here the CDR3 DNA reads TGTGCCTGGGGGACAGGGCCGCGCGGCTACACCTTC.

The chain recombines TRBV19 with TRBJ2-7; a possible D gene is TRBD2 (6 bases). The CDR3 length is 13 residues. Germline V lookup: CDR1 LNHDA, CDR2 SQIVND (reference sequence). V was cut by 6 bases and J by 1 base, with 10 bases left in between. CDR3 loop: CASRSGRSYEQYF. Written as DNA, the CDR3 is TGTGCCAGTAGGTCAGGGAGGTCCTACGAGCAGTACTTC.

V usage is TRBV19 and J usage is TRBJ2-1; TRBD2 matches at 12 bases. V shed 6 bases, J shed 7 bases, and the junction held 10 bases outside the gene matches. The length of the CDR3 is 16 residues. Germline V gene lookup returns CDR1 LNHDA and CDR2 SQIVND (reference sequence). CDR3 bases: TGTGCCAGTAGCTCGACTAGCGGGAGAAGAGGAAATGAGCAGTTCTTC. Encoded protein: CASSSTSGRRGNEQFF.

The chain has TRBV6-5 and TRBJ1-1; TRBD1 matches at 8 bases. Germline CDR1 MNHEY, CDR2 SVGAGI. V lost 11 bases, J lost 4 bases, and 9 bases stayed unmatched. This CDR3 is 13 amino acids long. CDR3 protein: CAGGDRLGTEAFF. The CDR3 nucleotides read TGTGCCGGAGGGGACAGGTTGGGCACTGAAGCTTTCTTT.

The chain couples TRBV29-1 to TRBJ1-2, with D possibly being TRBD1 (6 bases). Per the germline V gene, CDR1 is SQVTM and CDR2 is ANQGSEA. The CDR3 totals 16 residues. Trimming took off 0 bases at V and 5 bases at J, with 19 bases between the two ends. The CDR3 sequence is CSVEDQDSLGRYGYTF. CDR3 sequence (DNA): TGCAGCGTTGAAGACCAGGACAGCTTGGGCCGATATGGCTACACCTTC.

The chain carries TRBV28 and TRBJ1-3; no reliable D call. Germline V CDR1 and CDR2: MDHEN, SYDVKM. Deletions cut 6 bases from V and 2 bases from J, with 2 bases between. This CDR3 spans 11 amino acids. CDR3: CASRTGNTIYF. CDR3 sequence (DNA): TGTGCCAGCAGGACTGGAAACACCATATATTTT.

The CDR3 protein is CASSLSGAEQFF. The CDR3 nucleotides are TGTGCCAGCAGCTTAAGTGGGGCTGAGCAGTTCTTC. The gene calls are TRBV7-3 and TRBJ2-1, with D possibly being TRBD1 (5 bases). Germline V gene data show CDR1 as SGHTA and CDR2 as FQGTGA. V lost 1 base and J lost 9, with 7 bases in between. This CDR3 spans 12 amino acids.

The V call is TRBV7-3, the J call TRBJ2-1; 9 bases match TRBD1. CDR1 and CDR2 (germline): SGHTA, FQGTGA. V shed 5 bases, J shed 6 bases, and the junction held 2 bases outside the gene matches. The CDR3 is 13 residues long. The CDR3 DNA reads as TGTGCCAGCAGCCTGACAGGGGGCAATGAGCAGTTCTTC. Its protein is CASSLTGGNEQFF.

V usage is TRBV6-1 and J usage is TRBJ1-1, with 10 bases identical to TRBD1. V lost 0 bases and J lost 5; bases outside the gene matches: 6. Germline lookup yields CDR1 MNHNS and CDR2 SASEGT. The CDR3 is 16 residues long. CDR3 coding DNA: TGTGCCAGCAGTGAAGCCGCGACAGGGGGCCGGACTGAAGCTTTCTTT. Translating it yields CASSEAATGGRTEAFF.

The rearrangement uses TRBV7-6 and TRBJ2-7; D is unclear. Germline CDR1 reads SGHVS; CDR2 reads FNYEAQ. CDR3 length equals 13 residues. The V end was cut by 0 bases, the J end by 3 bases, with 6 bases between. The CDR3 DNA sequence: TGTGCCAGCAGCTTAGCGTTGGGCTACGAGCAGTACTTC. The encoded protein is CASSLALGYEQYF.

This rearrangement joins TRBV15 to TRBJ2-7; 7 positions match TRBD1. CDR1 LNHNV and CDR2 YYDKDF come from the germline V gene (reference sequence). The V and J ends lost 7 bases and 3 bases, in that order; junction bases with no gene match: 9. This CDR3 comprises 14 residues. The CDR3 sequence: CATKSVTGRYEQYF. As DNA, the CDR3 is TGTGCCACCAAGTCCGTGACAGGGCGCTACGAGCAGTACTTC.

The chain links TRBV13 to TRBJ2-3; TRBD2 agrees at 12 bases. V gave up 5 bases and J gave up 0 bases; unmatched junction bases: 9. This CDR3 has 18 residues. Germline assignment: CDR1 PRHDT and CDR2 FYEKMQ (reference sequence). CDR3 protein: CASSLQTSGRGSTDTQYF. The CDR3 DNA follows: TGTGCCAGCAGCCTTCAGACTAGCGGGAGAGGGAGCACAGATACGCAGTATTTT.

The J gene is TRBJ2-2, the V gene TRBV7-6; 7 bases fit TRBD1. Germline-derived CDR1 and CDR2 are SGHVS and FNYEAQ. This CDR3 is built from 14 residues. V lost 3 bases, J lost 4 bases, and 2 bases stayed unmatched. The CDR3 region has the DNA TGTGCCAGCAGCTTCACAGGGGTCACCGGGGAGCTGTTTTTT. Residues: CASSFTGVTGELFF.